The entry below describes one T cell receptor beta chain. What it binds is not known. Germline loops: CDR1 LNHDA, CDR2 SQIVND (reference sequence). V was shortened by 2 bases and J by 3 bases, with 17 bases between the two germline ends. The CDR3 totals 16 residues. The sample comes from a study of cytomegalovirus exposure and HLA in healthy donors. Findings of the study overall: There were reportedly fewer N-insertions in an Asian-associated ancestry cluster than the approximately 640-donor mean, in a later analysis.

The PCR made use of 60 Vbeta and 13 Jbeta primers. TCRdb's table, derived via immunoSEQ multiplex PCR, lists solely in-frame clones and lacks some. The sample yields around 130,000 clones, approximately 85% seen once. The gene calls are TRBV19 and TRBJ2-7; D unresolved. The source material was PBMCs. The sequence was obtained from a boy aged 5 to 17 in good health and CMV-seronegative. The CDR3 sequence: CASSIRPGRLHYEQYF. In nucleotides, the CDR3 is TGTGCCAGTAGTATAAGACCCGGCAGACTCCACTACGAGCAGTACTTC.